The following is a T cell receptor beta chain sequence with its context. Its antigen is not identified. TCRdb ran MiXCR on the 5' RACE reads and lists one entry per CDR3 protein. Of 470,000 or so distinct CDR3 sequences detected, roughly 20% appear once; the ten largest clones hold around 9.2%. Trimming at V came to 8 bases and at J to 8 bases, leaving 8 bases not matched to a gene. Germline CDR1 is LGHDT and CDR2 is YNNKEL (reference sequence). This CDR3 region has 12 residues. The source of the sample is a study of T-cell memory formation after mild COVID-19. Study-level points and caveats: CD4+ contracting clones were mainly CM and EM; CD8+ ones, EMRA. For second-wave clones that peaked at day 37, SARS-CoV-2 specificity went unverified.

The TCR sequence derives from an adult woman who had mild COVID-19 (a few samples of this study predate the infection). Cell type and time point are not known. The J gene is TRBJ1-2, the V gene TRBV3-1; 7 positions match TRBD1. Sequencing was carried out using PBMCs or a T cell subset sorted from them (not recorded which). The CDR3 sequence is CASGYTGDGYTF. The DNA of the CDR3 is TGTGCCAGCGGCTATACAGGGGACGGCTACACCTTC. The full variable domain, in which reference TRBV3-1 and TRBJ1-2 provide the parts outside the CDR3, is DTAVSQTPKYLVTQMGNDKSIKCEQNLGHDTMYWYKQDSKKFLKIMFSYNNKELIINETVPNRFSPKSPDKAHLNLHINSLELGDSAVYFCASGYTGDGYTFGSGTRLTVV.